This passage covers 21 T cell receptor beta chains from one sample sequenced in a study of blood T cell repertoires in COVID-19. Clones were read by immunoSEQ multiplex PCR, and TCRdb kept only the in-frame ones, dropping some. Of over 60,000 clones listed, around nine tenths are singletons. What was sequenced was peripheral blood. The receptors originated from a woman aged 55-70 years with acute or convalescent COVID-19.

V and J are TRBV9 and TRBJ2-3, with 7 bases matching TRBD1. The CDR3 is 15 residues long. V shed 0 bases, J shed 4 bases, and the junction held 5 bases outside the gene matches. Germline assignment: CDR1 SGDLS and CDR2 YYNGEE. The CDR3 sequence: CASSVGVTGADTQYF. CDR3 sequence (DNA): TGTGCCAGCAGCGTAGGGGTAACAGGGGCAGATACGCAGTATTTT.

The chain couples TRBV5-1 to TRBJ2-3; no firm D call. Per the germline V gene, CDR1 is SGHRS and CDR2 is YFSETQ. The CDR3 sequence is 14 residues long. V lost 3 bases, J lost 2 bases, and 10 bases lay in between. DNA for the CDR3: TGCGCCAGCAGCTCCTCACAGCTCACAGATACGCAGTATTTT. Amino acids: CASSSSQLTDTQYF.

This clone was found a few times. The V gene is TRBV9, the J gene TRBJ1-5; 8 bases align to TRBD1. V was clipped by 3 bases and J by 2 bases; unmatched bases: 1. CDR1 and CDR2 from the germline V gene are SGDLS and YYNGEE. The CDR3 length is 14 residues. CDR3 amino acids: CASSAGGGNQPQHF. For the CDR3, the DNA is TGTGCCAGCAGCGCAGGGGGCGGCAATCAGCCCCAGCATTTT.

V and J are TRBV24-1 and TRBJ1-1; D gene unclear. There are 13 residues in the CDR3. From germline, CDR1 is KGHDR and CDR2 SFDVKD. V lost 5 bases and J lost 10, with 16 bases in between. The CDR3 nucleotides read TGTGCCACCAGTGCGGTTGTAGGAGGAGCAGCTTTCTTT. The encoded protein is CATSAVVGGAAFF.

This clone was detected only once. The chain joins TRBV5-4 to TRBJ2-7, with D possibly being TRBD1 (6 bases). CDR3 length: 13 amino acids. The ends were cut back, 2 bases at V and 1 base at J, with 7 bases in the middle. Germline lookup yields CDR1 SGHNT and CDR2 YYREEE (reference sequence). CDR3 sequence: CASSLQGSYEQYF. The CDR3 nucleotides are TGTGCCAGCAGCTTACAGGGATCCTACGAGCAGTACTTC. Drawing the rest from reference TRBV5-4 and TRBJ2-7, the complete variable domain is ETGVTQSPTHLIKTRGQQVTLRCSSQSGHNTVSWYQQALGQGPQFIFQYYREEENGRGNFPPRFSGLQFPNYSSELNVNALELDDSALYLCASSLQGSYEQYFGPGTRLTVT.

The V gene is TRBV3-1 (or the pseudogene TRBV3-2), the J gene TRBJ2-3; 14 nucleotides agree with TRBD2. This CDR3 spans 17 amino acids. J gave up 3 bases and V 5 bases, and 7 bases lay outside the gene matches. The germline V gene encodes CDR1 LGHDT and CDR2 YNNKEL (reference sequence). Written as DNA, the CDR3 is TGTGCCAGCAGCTCTGGACTAGCGGGGGGAGGGACAGATACGCAGTATTTT. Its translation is CASSSGLAGGGTDTQYF.

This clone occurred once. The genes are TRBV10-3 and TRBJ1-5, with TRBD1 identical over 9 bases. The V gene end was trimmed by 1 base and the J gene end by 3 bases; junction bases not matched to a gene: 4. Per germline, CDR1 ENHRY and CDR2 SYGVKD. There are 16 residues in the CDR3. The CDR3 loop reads CAISEWDRVVNQPQHF. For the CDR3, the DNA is TGTGCCATCAGTGAGTGGGACAGGGTAGTCAATCAGCCCCAGCATTTT.

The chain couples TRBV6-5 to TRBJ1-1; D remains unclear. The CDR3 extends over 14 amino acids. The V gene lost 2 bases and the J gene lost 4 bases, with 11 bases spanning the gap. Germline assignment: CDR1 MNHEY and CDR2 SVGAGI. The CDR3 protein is CASSYGSGFTEAFF. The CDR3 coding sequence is TGTGCCAGCAGTTACGGGTCAGGCTTCACTGAAGCTTTCTTT.

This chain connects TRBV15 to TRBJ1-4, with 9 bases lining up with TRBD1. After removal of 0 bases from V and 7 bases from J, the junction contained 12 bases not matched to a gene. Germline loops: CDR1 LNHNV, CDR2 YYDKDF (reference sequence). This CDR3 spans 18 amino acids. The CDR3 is CATSRDGARGTGREKLFF. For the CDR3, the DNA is TGTGCCACCAGCAGAGATGGGGCGAGGGGGACAGGGCGTGAAAAACTGTTTTTT.

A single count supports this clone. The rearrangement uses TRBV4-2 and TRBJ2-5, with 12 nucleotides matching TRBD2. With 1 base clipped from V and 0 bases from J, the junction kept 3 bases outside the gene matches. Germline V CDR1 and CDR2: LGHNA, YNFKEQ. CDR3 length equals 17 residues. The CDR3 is CASSQVLAGGYQETQYF. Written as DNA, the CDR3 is TGTGCCAGCAGCCAAGTCCTAGCGGGGGGGTACCAAGAGACCCAGTACTTC.

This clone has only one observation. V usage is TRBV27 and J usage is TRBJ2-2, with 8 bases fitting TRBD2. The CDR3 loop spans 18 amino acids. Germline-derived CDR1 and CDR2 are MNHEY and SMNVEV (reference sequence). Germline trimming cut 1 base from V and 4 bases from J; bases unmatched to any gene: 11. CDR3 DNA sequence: TGTGCCAGCAGTTTATTCCCCCGGCGGGGGGCCTCCACCGGGGAGCTGTTTTTT. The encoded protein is CASSLFPRRGASTGELFF.

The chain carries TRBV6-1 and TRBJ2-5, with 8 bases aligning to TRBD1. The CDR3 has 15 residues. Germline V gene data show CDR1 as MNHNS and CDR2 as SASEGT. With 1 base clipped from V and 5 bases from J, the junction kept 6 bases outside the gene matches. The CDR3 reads CASSEGQGAIETQYF. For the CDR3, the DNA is TGTGCCAGCAGTGAAGGGCAGGGGGCTATTGAGACCCAGTACTTC.

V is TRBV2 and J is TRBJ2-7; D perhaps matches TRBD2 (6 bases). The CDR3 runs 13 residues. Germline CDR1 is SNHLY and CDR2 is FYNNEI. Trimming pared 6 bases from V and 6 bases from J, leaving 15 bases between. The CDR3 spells CASRLAKLGEQYF. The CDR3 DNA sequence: TGTGCCAGCAGGCTAGCGAAACTGGGCGAGCAGTACTTC.

CDR3 nucleotides: TGTGCCAGCAGCAACTCCCGTACGGGGGGCCCGGAGACCCAGTACTTC. Residues: CASSNSRTGGPETQYF. V usage is TRBV5-4 and J usage is TRBJ2-5; D perhaps matches TRBD2 (7 bases). Germline lookup yields CDR1 SGHNT and CDR2 YYREEE (reference sequence). The CDR3 consists of 16 residues. V was clipped by 4 bases and J by 5 bases, with 21 bases between them.

The CDR3 DNA reads as TGTGCCAGCAGCCCGGACAGGGGGTTCACCGGGGAGCTGTTTTTT. This encodes CASSPDRGFTGELFF. The chain joins TRBV7-8 to TRBJ2-2; 10 bases map to TRBD1. The trim removed 5 bases at V and 4 bases at J, leaving 4 bases unmatched. The length of the CDR3 is 15 residues. Germline CDR1 is SGHVS and CDR2 is FQNEAQ.

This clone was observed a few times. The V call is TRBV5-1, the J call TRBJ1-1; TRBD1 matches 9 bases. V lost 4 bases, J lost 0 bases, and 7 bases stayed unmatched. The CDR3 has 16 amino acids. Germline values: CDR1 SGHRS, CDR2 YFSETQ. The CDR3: CASSTGTGWVNTEAFF. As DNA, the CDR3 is TGCGCCAGCAGCACCGGGACAGGGTGGGTGAACACTGAAGCTTTCTTT.

The CDR3 region is CASSELAGSYEQYF. CDR3 in DNA: TGTGCCAGCAGCGAACTAGCGGGGTCGTACGAGCAGTACTTC. The chain couples TRBV5-6 to TRBJ2-7; 10 bases are a match to TRBD2. Germline CDR1 and CDR2: SGHDT and YYEEEE. The V segment lost 4 bases and the J segment 4 bases; nucleotides outside the gene matches: 5. The CDR3 consists of 14 residues.

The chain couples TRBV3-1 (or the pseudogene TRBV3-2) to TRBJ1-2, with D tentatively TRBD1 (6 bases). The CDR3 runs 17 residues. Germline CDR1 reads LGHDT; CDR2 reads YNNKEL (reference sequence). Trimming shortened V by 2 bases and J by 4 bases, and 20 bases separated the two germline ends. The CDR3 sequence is CASSQPKAKGGIYGYTF. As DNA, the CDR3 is TGTGCCAGCAGCCAACCCAAGGCGAAGGGGGGGATCTATGGCTACACCTTC.

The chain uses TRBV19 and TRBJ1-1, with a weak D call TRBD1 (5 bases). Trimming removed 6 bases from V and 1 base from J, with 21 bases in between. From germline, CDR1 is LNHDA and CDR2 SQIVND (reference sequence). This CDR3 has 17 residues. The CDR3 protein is CASSAGGEVGKNTEAFF. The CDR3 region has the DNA TGTGCCAGTAGCGCTGGGGGGGAGGTGGGAAAGAACACTGAAGCTTTCTTT.

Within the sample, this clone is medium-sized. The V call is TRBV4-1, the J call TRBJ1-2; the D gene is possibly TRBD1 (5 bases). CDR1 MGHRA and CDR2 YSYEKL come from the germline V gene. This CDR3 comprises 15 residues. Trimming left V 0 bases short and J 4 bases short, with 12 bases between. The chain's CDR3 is CASSQDSGTLYGYTF. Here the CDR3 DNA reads TGCGCCAGCAGCCAAGATTCTGGGACTCTCTATGGCTACACCTTC.

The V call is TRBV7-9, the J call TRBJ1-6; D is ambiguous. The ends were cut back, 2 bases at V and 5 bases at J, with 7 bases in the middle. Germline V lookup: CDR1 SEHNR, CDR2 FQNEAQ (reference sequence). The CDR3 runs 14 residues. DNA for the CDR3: TGTGCCAGCAGCTTATCCGGGGATAATTCACCCCTCCACTTT. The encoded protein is CASSLSGDNSPLHF.